Following are 20 T cell receptor beta chains from one sample sequenced in a study of Ad26.COV2.S vaccination and SARS-CoV-2 variants. Treatment noted: roughly 20 received Ad26.COV2.S at low or high dose, single or two shots; about five received placebo; per-sample allocation not given. At day 63 after the first vaccine or placebo injection, samples were drawn. Using immunoSEQ multiplex PCR, the repertoire was profiled, and TCRdb retains in-frame clones only, with some absent. The table has some 350,000 clones, 75% to 90% seen once. This specimen was peripheral blood, taken in a trial of Ad26.COV2.S vaccine versus placebo. The receptors derive from a person aged 18-65 years who received the Ad26.COV2.S COVID-19 vaccine or a placebo.

The chain is built from TRBV7-9 and TRBJ1-1; tentatively, D is TRBD1 (5 bases). The CDR3 has 14 amino acids. In germline, CDR1 is SEHNR, CDR2 FQNEAQ (reference sequence). Trimming cost V 1 base and J 6 bases, with 12 bases left between them. CDR3 nucleotide sequence: TGTGCCAGCAGCTTAGTAGTAGGGGTGTCTGAAGCTTTCTTT. Translation: CASSLVVGVSEAFF. The full variable domain, in which reference TRBV7-9 and TRBJ1-1 provide the parts outside the CDR3, is DTGVSQNPRHKITKRGQNVTFRCDPISEHNRLYWYRQTLGQGPEFLTYFQNEAQLEKSRLLSDRFSAERPKGSFSTLEIQRTEQGDSAMYLCASSLVVGVSEAFFGQGTRLTVV.

CDR3 nucleotide sequence: TGTGCCAGCAGACCCAGGGGGGGCCCCCTAGGGCAGAACACTGAAGCTTTCTTT. It encodes CASRPRGGPLGQNTEAFF. This chain connects TRBV7-9 to TRBJ1-1; 7 nucleotides line up with TRBD1. CDR1 is SEHNR, CDR2 FQNEAQ, per germline (reference sequence). The CDR3 runs 18 residues. J gave up 1 base and V 6 bases, and 17 bases lay outside the gene matches.

This chain links TRBV12-5 with TRBJ1-1; D not resolved. This CDR3 region has 15 residues. The germline gives CDR1 LGHNT, CDR2 FRNRAP. V was cut by 6 bases and J by 4 bases, with 18 bases left in between. CDR3 in amino acids: CASGSTEPARTEAFF. The CDR3 nucleotides are TGTGCTAGTGGGTCGACGGAACCAGCTCGCACTGAAGCTTTCTTT.

This rearrangement joins TRBV13 to TRBJ1-1; TRBD1 is a possible D gene (5 bases). The ends were cut back, 0 bases at V and 6 bases at J, with 11 bases in the middle. Germline lookup yields CDR1 PRHDT and CDR2 FYEKMQ (reference sequence). This CDR3 region has 14 residues. The CDR3 sequence is CASSLGQGRAEAFF. CDR3 DNA sequence: TGTGCCAGCAGCTTAGGCCAGGGTAGGGCTGAAGCTTTCTTT.

The J gene is TRBJ2-5, the V gene TRBV18; D possibly corresponds to TRBD2 (5 bases). The CDR3 has 14 amino acids. Germline-derived CDR1 and CDR2 are KGHSH and LQKENI. Trimming removed 3 bases at V and 2 bases at J, with 10 bases between. The CDR3 loop reads CASSPPGKQETQYF. The CDR3 DNA is TGTGCCAGCTCACCCCCGGGGAAACAAGAGACCCAGTACTTC.

The chain employs TRBV11-3 and TRBJ2-3; 11 bases agree with TRBD2. CDR1 and CDR2 from the germline V gene are SGHNT and YENEEA. The CDR3 is 17 residues long. The V segment lost 5 bases and the J segment 2 bases; nucleotides outside the gene matches: 9. CDR3 sequence reads: CASSPTTSGAHTDTQYF. CDR3 DNA: TGTGCCAGCAGCCCTACGACTAGCGGGGCACACACAGATACGCAGTATTTT.

The chain links TRBV27 to TRBJ2-5; 7 bases fit TRBD2. CDR1 and CDR2 (germline): MNHEY, SMNVEV (reference sequence). The CDR3 is made up of 14 amino acids. With 1 base clipped from V and 6 bases from J, the junction kept 5 bases outside the gene matches. In DNA form, the CDR3 reads TGTGCCAGCAGTTTATGGGAGGGAGTGAAGACCCAGTACTTC. Translation gives CASSLWEGVKTQYF.

This clone was found a few times. V is TRBV15 and J is TRBJ1-5, with no clear D. The V gene's germline CDR1 is LNHNV and CDR2 YYDKDF (reference sequence). This CDR3 spans 15 amino acids. V was clipped by 1 base and J by 9 bases, with 16 bases between them. The CDR3 here is CATSRGSVADRPQHF. The CDR3 nucleotides read TGTGCCACCAGCAGAGGATCGGTCGCGGACCGGCCCCAGCATTTT. Full variable domain (rest looked up from reference TRBV15 and TRBJ1-5): DAMVIQNPRYQVTQFGKPVTLSCSQTLNHNVMYWYQQKSSQAPKLLFHYYDKDFNNEADTPDNFQSRRPNTSFCFLDIRSPGLGDTAMYLCATSRGSVADRPQHFGDGTRLSIL.

This chain connects TRBV7-2 to TRBJ2-2; the D gene is possibly TRBD1 (6 bases). Germline V gives CDR1 SGHTA, CDR2 FQGNSA. V was pared by 4 bases and J by 9 bases, with 9 bases between. The CDR3 has 12 amino acids. The CDR3 reads CASSSQGRELFF. The CDR3 nucleotides read TGTGCCAGCAGCTCACAGGGTAGGGAGCTGTTTTTT.

V gene TRBV9 combines with J gene TRBJ2-7; D unclear. This CDR3 has 16 residues. Per the germline V gene, CDR1 is SGDLS and CDR2 is YYNGEE. V dropped 0 bases and J dropped 6 bases, with 19 bases sitting between them. CDR3 nucleotide sequence: TGTGCCAGCAGCGTAGACGCTTCGTACCCCCCGGGCGAGCAGTACGTC. This gives the protein CASSVDASYPPGEQYV.

The chain links TRBV27 to TRBJ1-3; TRBD1 is a possible D gene (5 bases). V was pared by 4 bases and J by 0 bases, with 10 bases between. This CDR3 is 15 amino acids long. Per germline, CDR1 MNHEY and CDR2 SMNVEV (reference sequence). The CDR3 DNA sequence: TGTGCCAGCAGTTCCCCGACAGACTCTGGAAACACCATATATTTT. Translation gives CASSSPTDSGNTIYF.

The chain links TRBV6-5 to TRBJ2-1; 7 bases map to TRBD2. The CDR3 runs to 13 residues. The V and J ends lost 7 bases and 10 bases, in that order; junction bases with no gene match: 10. CDR1 MNHEY and CDR2 SVGAGI come from the germline V gene. As DNA, the CDR3 is TGTGCCAGCACCCACGGGGGGTTCGCGGAGCAGTTCTTC. Protein: CASTHGGFAEQFF.

V and J are TRBV7-6 and TRBJ1-5, with 8 bases identical to TRBD1. The germline CDR1 and CDR2 sequences are SGHVS and FNYEAQ. J lost 2 bases, V lost 4 bases, and 4 bases had no gene match. This CDR3 is 15 amino acids long. CDR3 sequence (DNA): TGTGCCAGCAGCTCCGGGACAGGTGGCAATCAGCCCCAGCATTTT. Translation: CASSSGTGGNQPQHF.

The chain recombines TRBV28 with TRBJ2-3, with a tentative D call TRBD2 (5 bases). With 3 bases removed from V and 5 bases from J, the gap between germline ends came to 6 bases. CDR3 length equals 12 residues. Germline V gene sequence: CDR1 MDHEN, CDR2 SYDVKM. The CDR3 loop reads CASSFGKDTQYF. Here the CDR3 DNA reads TGTGCCAGCAGTTTCGGGAAAGATACGCAGTATTTT.

This clone has only one observation. This chain links TRBV18 with TRBJ1-1; D perhaps matches TRBD1 (6 bases). CDR1 is KGHSH and CDR2 is LQKENI in the germline V gene. There are 12 residues in the CDR3. The V gene lost 3 bases and the J gene lost 8 bases, with 10 bases spanning the gap. This CDR3 is CASSPNREEAFF. The CDR3 DNA reads TGTGCCAGCTCACCGAACAGGGAGGAAGCTTTCTTT.

V gene TRBV27 combines with J gene TRBJ2-1; D call uncertain. This CDR3 spans 11 amino acids. Trimming took 8 bases from V and 8 from J, leaving 10 bases between them. The V gene's germline CDR1 is MNHEY and CDR2 SMNVEV (reference sequence). The CDR3 nucleotides read TGTGCCAGCGGAGTCCTCCATGAGCAGTTCTTC. It specifies CASGVLHEQFF.

This clone turned up a few times. The chain recombines TRBV6-2 or TRBV6-3 with TRBJ1-1; 7 bases are a match to TRBD1. CDR1 and CDR2 from the germline V gene are MNHEY and SVGEGT. Trimming at V came to 5 bases and at J to 0 bases, leaving 6 bases not matched to a gene. The CDR3 extends over 15 amino acids. The CDR3 DNA reads TGTGCCAGCAGTGCCTTAACAGGGGTGAACACTGAAGCTTTCTTT. Its translation: CASSALTGVNTEAFF.

The chain is built from TRBV9 and TRBJ2-3, with 12 positions matching TRBD2. The V segment lost 0 bases and the J segment 2 bases; nucleotides outside the gene matches: 4. CDR1 and CDR2 (germline): SGDLS, YYNGEE. The CDR3 is made up of 17 amino acids. This chain's CDR3 is CASSVGTSGVSTDTQYF. CDR3 DNA: TGTGCCAGCAGCGTAGGGACTAGCGGGGTGTCCACAGATACGCAGTATTTT.

This clone was detected once. This chain links TRBV7-2 with TRBJ2-2; no clear D gene. V lost 5 bases, J lost 0 bases, and 13 bases lay in between. CDR1 is SGHTA and CDR2 is FQGNSA in the germline V gene. CDR3 length equals 16 residues. DNA of the CDR3: TGTGCCAGCAGCCTTCAGGTTCCGGCGAACACCGGGGAGCTGTTTTTT. Encoded protein: CASSLQVPANTGELFF.

The chain joins TRBV7-9 to TRBJ1-4; no definite D call. Trimming stripped 6 bases from V and 8 bases from J, with 13 bases between. The CDR3 has 13 residues. Per germline, CDR1 SEHNR and CDR2 FQNEAQ (reference sequence). CDR3 region: CASSPTEWEKLFF. The CDR3 coding sequence is TGTGCCAGCAGTCCTACGGAGTGGGAAAAACTGTTTTTT.